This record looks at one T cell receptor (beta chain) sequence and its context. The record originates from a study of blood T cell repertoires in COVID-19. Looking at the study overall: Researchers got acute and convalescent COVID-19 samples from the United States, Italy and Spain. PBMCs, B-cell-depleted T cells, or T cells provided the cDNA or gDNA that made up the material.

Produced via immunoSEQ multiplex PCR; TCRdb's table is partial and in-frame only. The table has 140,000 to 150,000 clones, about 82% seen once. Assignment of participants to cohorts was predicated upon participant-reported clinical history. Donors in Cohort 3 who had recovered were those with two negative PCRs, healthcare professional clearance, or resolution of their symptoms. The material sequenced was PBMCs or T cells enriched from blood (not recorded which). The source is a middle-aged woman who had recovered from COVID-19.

The CDR3 DNA follows: TGTGCCACCAGCAGAAACCCTTGGCCGGAGGCTGGAAACACCATATATTTT. Protein: CATSRNPWPEAGNTIYF. The chain joins TRBV15 to TRBJ1-3; D ambiguous. The germline CDR1 and CDR2 sequences are LNHNV and YYDKDF (reference sequence). Deletions cut 2 bases from V and 2 bases from J, with 16 bases between. The CDR3 contains 17 residues.